Each of the 20 T cell receptor beta chains below was sequenced from the same sample in a study of blood T cell repertoires in COVID-19. Sequencing used immunoSEQ multiplex PCR; TCRdb keeps in-frame clones, though not all of them. The data contain approximately 150,000 clones, more than 85% of them singletons. The source material was peripheral blood. The source of these receptors is a woman older than 75 with COVID-19, enrolled during active disease.

The chain couples TRBV15 to TRBJ2-1; 7 positions agree with TRBD2. The CDR3 is 13 residues long. Germline V gene data show CDR1 as LNHNV and CDR2 as YYDKDF (reference sequence). V dropped 4 bases and J dropped 6; count of bases not matched to a gene: 3. The CDR3 DNA is TGTGCCACCAGCACGGGGACTATCAATGAGCAGTTCTTC. It codes for CATSTGTINEQFF.

The chain joins TRBV28 to TRBJ1-4; 8 bases map to TRBD1. Germline V gives CDR1 MDHEN, CDR2 SYDVKM. The ends lost 6 bases at V and 10 bases at J; junction bases unmatched: 13. CDR3 size: 15 residues. Here the CDR3 reads CASSLDRTGKGKLFF. CDR3 bases: TGTGCCAGCAGCCTCGACCGGACAGGGAAAGGAAAACTGTTTTTT.

Only one count was recorded for this clone. The chain has TRBV5-5 and TRBJ2-7, with D perhaps matching TRBD1 (6 bases). The CDR3 extends over 17 amino acids. Trimming shortened V by 0 bases and J by 2 bases, and 18 bases separated the two germline ends. Germline loops: CDR1 SGHKS, CDR2 YYEKEE (reference sequence). The CDR3 bases are TGTGCCAGCAGCTTGGGGGTAGGGCAGGGGTGGACCTACGAGCAGTACTTC. Translating gives CASSLGVGQGWTYEQYF.

The chain carries TRBV9 and TRBJ1-2; D might be TRBD1 (6 bases). CDR1 and CDR2 (germline): SGDLS, YYNGEE. This CDR3 comprises 12 residues. V gave up 3 bases and J gave up 5 bases, with 8 bases separating them. The CDR3 bases are TGTGCCAGCAGCGGTACAGGGTATGGCTACACCTTC. It encodes CASSGTGYGYTF.

The V gene is TRBV7-2, the J gene TRBJ2-1; 8 nucleotides align to TRBD2. Germline V gene lookup returns CDR1 SGHTA and CDR2 FQGNSA. There are 13 residues in the CDR3. V lost 5 bases and J lost 9; bases outside the gene matches: 6. In DNA form, the CDR3 reads TGTGCCAGCAGCGAAGGAGCGGGAGTTGAGCAGTTCTTC. Its protein is CASSEGAGVEQFF.

This clone was found once. The chain couples TRBV6-1 to TRBJ1-6; 9 bases match TRBD1. The germline V gene has CDR1 MNHNS and CDR2 SASEGT. This CDR3 comprises 15 residues. V lost 2 bases, J lost 10 bases, and 6 bases stayed unmatched. The CDR3 DNA sequence: TGTGCCAGCAGTGAACCGCGACAGGGGGAATCACCCCTCCACTTT. Protein sequence: CASSEPRQGESPLHF.

The V gene is TRBV11-2, the J gene TRBJ2-7; D is ambiguous. Germline V gene lookup returns CDR1 SGHAT and CDR2 FQNNGV. The CDR3 has 12 amino acids. With 3 bases removed from V and 3 bases from J, the gap between germline ends came to 6 bases. CDR3 nucleotides: TGTGCCAGCAGCTTTGCAGGCTACGAGCAGTACTTC. It specifies CASSFAGYEQYF.

This clone was seen at least ten times. The chain has TRBV20-1 and TRBJ1-1; a weak D match, TRBD1 (5 bases). V was clipped by 1 base and J by 11 bases, with 8 bases between them. This CDR3 spans 10 amino acids. Germline CDR1 DFQATT, CDR2 SNEGSKA (reference sequence). Here the CDR3 reads CSARAGLAFF. CDR3 DNA: TGCAGTGCTAGAGCAGGGCTCGCTTTCTTT.

V and J are TRBV6-6 and TRBJ1-1; perhaps TRBD1 as D (6 bases). Trimming took 3 bases from V and 5 from J, leaving 16 bases between them. CDR1 and CDR2 (germline): MNHNY, SVGAGI (reference sequence). The CDR3 totals 15 residues. The CDR3 DNA sequence: TGTGCCAGCAGTTATTCGGGGGGGGCACTAACTGAAGCTTTCTTT. Translation: CASSYSGGALTEAFF.

V and J are TRBV7-6 and TRBJ2-2, with 9 positions matching TRBD2. The CDR3 is 16 amino acids. Germline V gives CDR1 SGHVS, CDR2 FNYEAQ. The trim removed 4 bases at V and 0 bases at J, leaving 3 bases unmatched. The CDR3 bases are TGTGCCAGCAGCTCGACTAGCGGTGCGAACACCGGGGAGCTGTTTTTT. It yields the protein CASSSTSGANTGELFF.

The V gene is TRBV15, the J gene TRBJ2-7; maybe TRBD1 (5 bases). V was pared by 5 bases and J by 0 bases, with 11 bases between. CDR3 length: 14 residues. The germline V gene encodes CDR1 LNHNV and CDR2 YYDKDF (reference sequence). CDR3 residues: CATSRTGDSYEQYF. The DNA for the CDR3 is TGTGCCACCAGCCGTACAGGAGACTCCTACGAGCAGTACTTC.

The chain carries TRBV28 and TRBJ2-5; 10 bases are a match to TRBD1. The V gene end was trimmed by 6 bases and the J gene end by 4 bases; junction bases not matched to a gene: 5. CDR1 and CDR2 from the germline V gene are MDHEN and SYDVKM. This CDR3 spans 14 amino acids. The CDR3 spells CASSNGDRGETQYF. The CDR3 coding sequence is TGTGCCAGCAGCAATGGGGACAGGGGAGAGACCCAGTACTTC.

The chain carries TRBV6-2 or TRBV6-3 and TRBJ2-5; 14 nucleotides align to TRBD2. The CDR3 runs to 19 residues. Germline CDR1 and CDR2: MNHEY and SVGEGT. The V gene end was trimmed by 2 bases and the J gene end by 3 bases; junction bases not matched to a gene: 11. The CDR3 DNA is TGTGCCAGCAGTTACCGGGGGACTAGCGGGAGATTGTTGGAAGAGACCCAGTACTTC. Its protein is CASSYRGTSGRLLEETQYF.

This chain uses TRBV6-5 with TRBJ1-3; D is ambiguous. Germline V CDR1 and CDR2: MNHEY, SVGAGI. This CDR3 contains 15 residues. V lost 7 bases and J 0 bases, leaving 13 bases between the germline ends. The CDR3 spells CASTPGTSSGNTIYF. CDR3 DNA sequence: TGTGCCAGCACCCCAGGCACGAGCTCTGGAAACACCATATATTTT.

The rearrangement joins TRBV29-1 to TRBJ2-7; possibly TRBD1 for D (5 bases). With 4 bases removed from V and 1 base from J, the gap between germline ends came to 8 bases. Germline values: CDR1 SQVTM, CDR2 ANQGSEA. The CDR3 consists of 12 residues. CDR3 residues: CSVGTRSYEQYF. CDR3 DNA sequence: TGCAGCGTTGGGACAAGATCCTACGAGCAGTACTTC.

The rearrangement links TRBV4-1 to TRBJ2-3; 7 nucleotides line up with TRBD1. The CDR3 totals 16 residues. CDR1 and CDR2 from the germline V gene are MGHRA and YSYEKL. The V and J ends lost 3 bases and 2 bases, in that order; junction bases with no gene match: 8. The CDR3 sequence: CASSHPGQTFTDTQYF. Written as DNA, the CDR3 is TGCGCCAGCAGCCACCCGGGACAGACGTTCACAGATACGCAGTATTTT.

This sequence joins TRBV28 and TRBJ1-1; D unclear. V lost 5 bases to trimming and J lost 2 bases, with 9 bases between them. CDR3 length: 13 amino acids. Germline CDR1 MDHEN, CDR2 SYDVKM. The CDR3 DNA is TGTGCCAGCAGTAGGGAGGGCAACACTGAAGCTTTCTTT. Its translation: CASSREGNTEAFF.

The V and J genes are TRBV29-1 and TRBJ2-2; D is unclear. CDR3 length equals 13 residues. V shed 4 bases and J shed 3 bases, with 9 bases lying between them. Per germline, CDR1 SQVTM and CDR2 ANQGSEA. CDR3 DNA sequence: TGCAGCGTTGGTCTAGTCGACACCGGGGAGCTGTTTTTT. Its translation is CSVGLVDTGELFF.

Ten or more counts support this clone. This rearrangement joins TRBV19 to TRBJ1-2; 9 nucleotides line up with TRBD1. Germline loops: CDR1 LNHDA, CDR2 SQIVND (reference sequence). CDR3 length: 16 residues. V dropped 5 bases and J dropped 4; count of bases not matched to a gene: 11. DNA of the CDR3: TGTGCCAGTAGTTCCGGACAGGGGAGATCAAGCTATGGCTACACCTTC. Translating it yields CASSSGQGRSSYGYTF.

This sequence joins TRBV4-3 and TRBJ2-7, with TRBD2 matching 15 bases. The CDR3 contains 20 residues. Unmatched junction bases numbered 16, after V lost 1 base and J lost 6 bases. Germline loops: CDR1 LGHNA, CDR2 YSLEER. The CDR3 nucleotides are TGCGCCAGCAGCCAAGTAATGGGAAGTAATGGACTAGCGGGAGGGCCCGAGCAGTACTTC. Translation gives CASSQVMGSNGLAGGPEQYF.